This T cell receptor (beta chain) was retrieved from a study of tissue T cells after allogeneic stem cell transplantation (dated 2022 in TCRdb). Context from the whole study: The study profiled TCR beta repertoires in many tissues obtained from research autopsies of patients with and without GVHD, and also in mouse models of GVHD. On the human side, the study was prospective and observational, with no blinding or randomization.

The investigation overall reported the following: The study did not determine which tissue TCRs were alloreactive or antigen-specific, and some clones might have been persisting host cells. Only a few T cell clones appeared in more than one patient, yet motif-based clustering showed tissue-specific repertoire signatures that were shared between patients. Within patients, how anatomically similar tissues were was a major factor shaping TCR repertoire composition, regardless of disease or transplant status. A small and clinically heterogeneous patient cohort was studied, and sampling depth was acknowledged as a limitation. Blood and spleen T cells captured only a limited portion of the TCR repertoire detected in tissues, in both patients and mice.

Taken with the paper, the label for time point translates to: mouse harvest day 7 after allogeneic transplant. Each mouse graft consisted of 10^7 T-cell-depleted bone marrow cells plus 10^6 splenic CD5+ T cells and was given by tail vein injection. Mouse GVHD was modeled in a major MHC-mismatch B6 (H2b) into BALB/c (H2d) model, with tissues profiled at day 7 or 14. Mouse tissues and retro-orbital blood were harvested on day 7 or 14 post-transplant using separate sterile tools per animal; livers were flushed beforehand. Before genomic DNA isolation with the DNeasy Blood & Tissue Kit, mouse tissues were minced using razor blades in buffered saline. In the case of this clone: Its antigen target is currently unknown. Being a mouse receptor, it is described with mouse gene labels and germline sequences.

The library was built by means of the immunoSEQ multiplex PCR assay. Adaptive Biotechnologies performed the TCRbeta CDR3 sequencing at survey depth and reported CDR3 sequences, V/J genes, productive frequency and template counts. TCR beta CDR3 regions were amplified from genomic DNA instead of RNA. The authors processed their data as follows. Jensen-Shannon divergence was used to quantify pairwise repertoire overlap between tissues, with a value of 1 meaning complete divergence and a value of 0 meaning identical repertoires. Tissues were grouped by single-linkage agglomerative hierarchical clustering of pairwise JSD values, and the clustering results were shown as dendrograms. GLIPH2 was run on all patient samples with simulation_depth 1000, kmer_min_depth 3, cdr3_length_cutoff 8, keeping groups with more than two unique CDR3s. A standardized tissue-overlap score extrapolated Jaccard GLIPH-group overlap across patients to a standard repertoire size of 1000 clones. Associations of diversity with clinical or experimental variables used linear mixed-effect models with tissue fixed effects and individual random effects. TCRdb stores this immuneACCESS table with in-frame sequences only. Part of the clones is absent; in the studies checked, under half of the shortfall reflects unresolved V genes, and no reason is known for the rest. V and J calls and clone size are copied from that table; D and trimming were computed from the DNA. Counted in this sample were around 6,700 clones; around 42% of them appeared once. The ten biggest clones cover over 6.5% of the sample.

Sequenced input: gut tissue. The TCR comes from a female BALB/c mouse given C57BL/6 T cells with graft-versus-host disease after an allogeneic hematopoietic cell transplant.

CDR3 sequence: CASSQEPPGVFF. CDR3 DNA, as far as it was read: TGTGCCAGCAGCCAAGAGCCTCCGGGGGTCTTC. The chain joins TRBV2 to TRBJ1-1; the D gene is unclear. The read is 1 residue too short to cover the CDR3 end, so that end is filled in from the germline J gene. Measured from the cysteine to the phenylalanine, the CDR3 is 12 residues long. The 33 bases shown cover part of the CDR3, and their frame starts at base 1. The germline V gene gives CDR1 as LGHNA and CDR2 as YSYQKL. V is reduced by 0 bases and J by 11 bases, leaving a spacing of 10 bases between them.